A selection of T cell receptor beta chains follows, all from one sample in a study of T cells in Graves' hyperthyroidism and ophthalmopathy. From the multiplex PCR reads, TCRdb called clonotypes with MiXCR, one entry per CDR3 protein. The sample holds about 400,000 distinct CDR3 sequences; roughly 25% are singletons and the top ten take about 70%. The specimen sequenced was blood. These receptors all come from a middle-aged man with Graves' hyperthyroidism. Each CDR3 is given with its conserved first and last residue. The order of the fields is D gene, V gene, CDR3 protein. The D gene is left open where the match is weak.

-,TRBV20-1,CSAGSLQETQYF
TRBD1,TRBV3-1,CASAGDRDGSGYTF
-,TRBV12-3/TRBV12-4,CASSLFLDSNEQFF
-,TRBV10-3,CAISPLGNHMNTEAFF
-,TRBV18,CASSPLTSNTEAFF
TRBD1,TRBV9,CASSPGTGRSSPLHF
TRBD1,TRBV27,CASSSTGERVYEQYF
-,TRBV20-1,CSASGAGGHYGYTF
-,TRBV11-3,CASSRKRTGNEQFF
-,TRBV2,CASTPWGTGAYEQYF
TRBD2,TRBV2,CASSGGDIQYF
TRBD2,TRBV7-8,CASRSGGASGYNEQFF
TRBD1,TRBV6-1,CASSGRTGGSMETQYF
-,TRBV29-1,CSVNRVTDTQYF
TRBD2,TRBV10-3,CAISTSGVGGLNEQFF
-,TRBV7-2,CASSFRVGETQYF
-,TRBV5-1,CASSSLGGNTEAFF
TRBD1,TRBV12-3/TRBV12-4,CASTDRASVQYF
-,TRBV12-3/TRBV12-4,CASSLGDSNEQFF
-,TRBV30,CAWSVRGRYTEAFF
-,TRBV9,CASSPQRDVPGWAFF
TRBD2,TRBV12-3/TRBV12-4,CASRPDSPGTSGRPYNEQFF
TRBD1,TRBV2,CASSSDRVSNQPQHF
TRBD1,TRBV11-2,CASSTSLRDRGLEQYF
-,TRBV4-1,CASSQEGGGPSGDTQYF
TRBD2,TRBV7-6,CASSLEGTSGRRTDTQYF
-,TRBV29-1,CSSLLWETQYF
TRBD2,TRBV7-2,CASSQELSLAGVADTQYF